These 31 T cell receptor beta chains originate from one sample sequenced in a study of spatial heterogeneity in lung cancer. Time point reported: blood at routine non-recurrence follow-up after resection. In TCRdb, the 5' RACE reads were re-called with MiXCR into one record per CDR3 protein. The sample contains fewer than 45,000 distinct CDR3 sequences, under 12% of which appear only once. Sequences were derived from PBMCs, sampled at follow-up. All receptors derive from a female donor with early-stage non-small cell lung cancer.

This clonotype was detected many times. The chain recombines TRBV28 with TRBJ2-2; 13 nucleotides agree with TRBD2. CDR3 length: 17 amino acids. In germline, CDR1 is MDHEN, CDR2 SYDVKM. V lost 0 bases, J lost 6 bases, and 4 bases stayed unmatched. For the CDR3, the DNA is TGTGCCAGCAGTTTATGGGTACTAGCGGGGGGGCCCGGGGAGCTGTTTTTT. Encoded protein: CASSLWVLAGGPGELFF.

This clonotype has only a few counts. In nucleotides, the CDR3 is TGCAGCGTAGATTTGGGCCGGGACAGAATATATGGCTACACCTTC. Translation: CSVDLGRDRIYGYTF. The rearrangement joins TRBV29-1 to TRBJ1-2; TRBD1 agrees at 7 bases. In germline, CDR1 is SQVTM, CDR2 ANQGSEA. The CDR3 covers 15 residues. V lost 6 bases to trimming and J lost 5 bases; unmatched junction nucleotides: 15.

The V call is TRBV7-6, the J call TRBJ2-7; 8 bases match TRBD2. The CDR3 runs to 17 residues. Losses at the gene ends were 2 bases for V and 6 bases for J; bases not matched to a gene: 15. Germline loops: CDR1 SGHVS, CDR2 FNYEAQ. CDR3 protein: CASSLRSGGASSGEQYF. In DNA, the CDR3 is TGTGCCAGCAGCTTACGGAGCGGGGGTGCTTCTTCCGGCGAGCAGTACTTC.

The rearrangement uses TRBV4-1 and TRBJ1-6; D is unresolved. This CDR3 comprises 12 residues. V was pared by 1 base and J by 12 bases, with 7 bases between. Germline V gene lookup returns CDR1 MGHRA and CDR2 YSYEKL. CDR3 amino acids: CASSQVWEPLHF. Here the CDR3 DNA reads TGCGCCAGCAGCCAAGTTTGGGAACCCCTCCACTTT.

The J gene is TRBJ2-1, the V gene TRBV4-2; TRBD2 matches 12 bases. CDR1 and CDR2 from the germline V gene are LGHNA and YNFKEQ. The length of the CDR3 is 16 residues. The V segment lost 3 bases and the J segment 3 bases; nucleotides outside the gene matches: 3. CDR3: CASSHPSGGGYNEQFF. CDR3 nucleotide sequence: TGTGCCAGCAGCCACCCTAGCGGGGGGGGCTACAATGAGCAGTTCTTC.

This chain joins TRBV30 and TRBJ1-2; D is perhaps TRBD1 (5 bases). With 7 bases removed from V and 8 bases from J, the gap between germline ends came to 14 bases. CDR3 size: 11 residues. Germline assignment: CDR1 GTSNPN and CDR2 SVGIG (reference sequence). The DNA of the CDR3 is TGTGCCTCTTGGCTAGGGGAGGGCTACACCTTC. Protein product: CASWLGEGYTF.

This clonotype has just a few counts. This chain connects TRBV10-3 to TRBJ2-3; D is uncertain. Germline V lookup: CDR1 ENHRY, CDR2 SYGVKD. This CDR3 has 14 residues. The V end lost 4 bases, the J end lost 4 bases, and 12 bases lay between the germline ends. Here the CDR3 reads CAISGGYESDTQYF. The CDR3, as DNA: TGTGCCATCAGTGGAGGATATGAGTCAGATACGCAGTATTTT.

This clonotype was observed many times. The chain recombines TRBV7-9 with TRBJ2-2; D not certain. The CDR3 runs to 13 residues. V was pared by 8 bases and J by 6 bases, with 13 bases between. Looked up from germline, CDR1 is SEHNR and CDR2 is FQNEAQ (reference sequence). CDR3 sequence: CASRLLPSGELFF. As DNA, the CDR3 is TGTGCCAGCCGACTCCTTCCGTCCGGGGAGCTGTTTTTT.

This clonotype came up many times. The rearrangement uses TRBV10-1 and TRBJ2-1; 9 bases agree with TRBD1. V gave up 6 bases and J gave up 10 bases; unmatched junction bases: 4. Per the germline V gene, CDR1 is WNHNN and CDR2 is SYGVQD (reference sequence). This CDR3 comprises 12 residues. The CDR3 DNA follows: TGCGCCAGCAGCACAGGGACAGGGGAGCAGTTCTTC. Translated: CASSTGTGEQFF.

This clonotype was detected a few times. The chain links TRBV2 to TRBJ1-3; D gene ambiguous. This CDR3 is built from 15 residues. CDR1 and CDR2 (germline): SNHLY, FYNNEI. V lost 3 bases and J lost 0, with 9 bases in between. CDR3 sequence reads: CASSDPGSSGNTIYF. CDR3 bases: TGTGCCAGCAGTGACCCGGGATCCTCTGGAAACACCATATATTTT.

The CDR3, as DNA: TGTGCCAGCAGCATCTCACACGGTCAGCCCCAGCATTTT. This gives the protein CASSISHGQPQHF. V gene TRBV7-2 combines with J gene TRBJ1-5; D is unclear. Trimming pared 5 bases from V and 6 bases from J, leaving 11 bases between. Per germline, CDR1 SGHTA and CDR2 FQGNSA. The CDR3 sequence is 13 residues long. Looking up the rest from reference TRBV7-2 and TRBJ1-5 gives the full variable domain: GAGVSQSPSNKVTEKGKDVELRCDPISGHTALYWYRQSLGQGLEFLIYFQGNSAPDKSGLPSDRFSAERTGGSVSTLTIQRTQQEDSAVYLCASSISHGQPQHFGDGTRLSIL.

This clonotype was seen repeatedly, ten times or more. The J gene is TRBJ2-6, the V gene TRBV3-1; D is unclear. V lost 5 bases and J 4 bases, leaving 27 bases between the germline ends. The CDR3 totals 20 residues. Germline CDR1 and CDR2: LGHDT and YNNKEL (reference sequence). The CDR3: CASSSNVGRTGSLGANVLTF. CDR3 nucleotide sequence: TGTGCCAGCAGCTCTAATGTAGGACGTACCGGGTCTCTGGGGGCCAACGTCCTGACTTTC.

This clonotype was picked up many times. V and J are TRBV28 and TRBJ2-5; 12 bases are shared with TRBD1. This CDR3 spans 15 amino acids. Per germline, CDR1 MDHEN and CDR2 SYDVKM. The V gene end was trimmed by 5 bases and the J gene end by 2 bases; junction bases not matched to a gene: 3. CDR3 protein: CASSRDRGRQETQYF. The DNA for the CDR3 is TGTGCCAGCAGTCGGGACAGGGGGCGACAAGAGACCCAGTACTTC.

This clonotype was found a few times. A much bigger clone sits one base away, suggesting this may be a read error. The V and J genes are TRBV7-2 and TRBJ2-7; D remains ambiguous. In germline, CDR1 is SGHTA, CDR2 FQGNSA. The CDR3 is 11 amino acids. Deletions cut 1 base from V and 6 bases from J, with 4 bases between. CDR3 DNA sequence: TGTGCCAGCAGCTTAGATACCGAGCAGTACTTC. Its protein is CASSLDTEQYF. Full variable domain (rest looked up from reference TRBV7-2 and TRBJ2-7): GAGVSQSPSNKVTEKGKDVELRCDPISGHTALYWYRQSLGQGLEFLIYFQGNSAPDKSGLPSDRFSAERTGGSVSTLTIQRTQQEDSAVYLCASSLDTEQYFGPGTRLTVT.

The genes are TRBV29-1 and TRBJ1-1, with TRBD1 as a possible D gene (5 bases). The CDR3 spans 14 residues. V was pared by 7 bases and J by 1 base, with 16 bases between. Germline values: CDR1 SQVTM, CDR2 ANQGSEA. The CDR3 sequence: CSDWPTDQNTEAFF. For the CDR3, the DNA is TGCAGCGACTGGCCGACAGACCAGAACACTGAAGCTTTCTTT.

The chain employs TRBV11-2 and TRBJ1-1; no definite D call. V shed 6 bases and J shed 6 bases, with 17 bases lying between them. From germline, CDR1 is SGHAT and CDR2 FQNNGV. The CDR3 length is 14 residues. The DNA of the CDR3 is TGTGCCAGCAGGCGTGCGTGGAGAAGGGCTGAAGCTTTCTTT. It yields the protein CASRRAWRRAEAFF.

This clonotype has more than one count but fewer than ten. The chain uses TRBV7-6 and TRBJ2-7; 12 bases are shared with TRBD1. J was trimmed by 5 bases and V by 5 bases; bases with no gene match: 7. Germline CDR1 SGHVS, CDR2 FNYEAQ. The CDR3 covers 15 residues. DNA of the CDR3: TGTGCCAGCAGCCAGGGGGGGACAGGGGGCCACGAGCAGTACTTC. The encoded protein is CASSQGGTGGHEQYF.

The V gene is TRBV7-2, the J gene TRBJ2-3, with 9 bases fitting TRBD2. The J segment lost 1 base and the V segment lost 5 bases, leaving 4 bases of the junction unmatched. The CDR3 has 15 residues. The V gene's germline CDR1 is SGHTA and CDR2 FQGNSA. The chain's CDR3 is CASSPRLAGTDTQYF. The CDR3, as DNA: TGTGCCAGCAGCCCTCGACTAGCGGGCACAGATACGCAGTATTTT.

This clonotype was observed at least ten times. The rearrangement uses TRBV7-2 and TRBJ2-5; D remains unclear. Trimming cost V 0 bases and J 4 bases, with 3 bases left between them. The CDR3 runs to 12 residues. The germline gives CDR1 SGHTA, CDR2 FQGNSA. CDR3 region: CASSLARETQYF. Here the CDR3 DNA reads TGTGCCAGCAGCTTAGCGCGAGAGACCCAGTACTTC.

Relative to its sample, this clonotype is medium-sized. The chain carries TRBV5-1 and TRBJ2-3; D possibly corresponds to TRBD2 (5 bases). The length of the CDR3 is 14 residues. Germline V gives CDR1 SGHRS, CDR2 YFSETQ. Trimming removed 4 bases at V and 4 bases at J, with 13 bases between. The CDR3 DNA reads TGCGCCAGCAGCAGGAATAGCGTGGCAGATACGCAGTATTTT. Translating it yields CASSRNSVADTQYF.

This clonotype occurred many times. The chain has TRBV10-2 and TRBJ1-1, with 7 bases that match TRBD1. Per germline, CDR1 WSHSY and CDR2 SAAADI. V shed 2 bases and J 11 bases; nucleotides not matched to a gene: 5. The CDR3 runs to 12 residues. The DNA of the CDR3 is TGCGCCAGCAGTGAGGTACAGGGGAGGGCTTTCTTT. Translating gives CASSEVQGRAFF.

This clonotype showed up just once. The chain links TRBV18 to TRBJ2-1; the D gene is possibly TRBD2 (6 bases). Germline V gives CDR1 KGHSH, CDR2 LQKENI. There are 14 residues in the CDR3. The germline V and J ends were trimmed by 0 bases and 6 bases, with 9 bases remaining between them. For the CDR3, the DNA is TGTGCCAGCTCACCACCGGTCGGGGGCAATGAGCAGTTCTTC. Translating it yields CASSPPVGGNEQFF.

This clonotype was picked up a small number of times. The V and J genes are TRBV2 and TRBJ2-2; a weak D match, TRBD1 (5 bases). Germline V gene data show CDR1 as SNHLY and CDR2 as FYNNEI. The CDR3 runs 13 residues. The ends were cut back, 6 bases at V and 5 bases at J, with 10 bases in the middle. The CDR3 here is CASSSRETGELFF. The CDR3 DNA is TGTGCCAGCAGCTCCAGGGAAACCGGGGAGCTGTTTTTT.

This clonotype was counted many times. This chain links TRBV4-3 with TRBJ1-1; D remains ambiguous. This CDR3 is 13 amino acids long. Trimming took 6 bases from V and 0 from J, leaving 8 bases between them. The germline V gene has CDR1 LGHNA and CDR2 YSLEER. The CDR3 DNA reads as TGCGCCAGCAGTCTCAGCATGAACACTGAAGCTTTCTTT. Translated: CASSLSMNTEAFF.

V is TRBV12-5 and J is TRBJ2-2; D is ambiguous. The germline gives CDR1 LGHNT, CDR2 FRNRAP. The CDR3 loop spans 13 amino acids. V lost 6 bases and J 5 bases, leaving 10 bases between the germline ends. CDR3 DNA sequence: TGTGCTAGTGGGGTGAAACCTACCGGGGAGCTGTTTTTT. Its translation is CASGVKPTGELFF.

This clonotype has a handful of counts. This chain's CDR3 is CSARDGVDGELFF. As DNA, the CDR3 is TGCAGTGCTAGAGATGGGGTGGACGGGGAGCTGTTTTTT. The chain couples TRBV20-1 to TRBJ2-2; unclear D gene. CDR1 is DFQATT and CDR2 is SNEGSKA in the germline V gene (reference sequence). The CDR3 has 13 residues. The ends were cut back, 0 bases at V and 7 bases at J, with 9 bases in the middle.

Many counts were recorded for this clonotype. V is TRBV20-1 and J is TRBJ2-7; D perhaps matches TRBD2 (6 bases). This CDR3 comprises 12 residues. Germline V gives CDR1 DFQATT, CDR2 SNEGSKA (reference sequence). V was trimmed by 3 bases and J by 0 bases, leaving 6 bases between them. For the CDR3, the DNA is TGCAGTGCTAGCGGGGGCTCCTACGAGCAGTACTTC. It yields the protein CSASGGSYEQYF.

This sequence joins TRBV7-2 and TRBJ2-2; weak D call: TRBD2 (5 bases). Per germline, CDR1 SGHTA and CDR2 FQGNSA. The ends were cut back, 2 bases at V and 1 base at J, with 8 bases in the middle. The CDR3 sequence is 15 residues long. The CDR3: CASSLRAGNTGELFF. DNA of the CDR3: TGTGCCAGCAGCTTACGGGCGGGGAACACCGGGGAGCTGTTTTTT.

This clonotype was counted at least ten times. The chain uses TRBV7-3 and TRBJ1-1; no clear D. The CDR3 loop spans 12 amino acids. V shed 4 bases and J shed 4 bases, with 7 bases lying between them. The V gene's germline CDR1 is SGHTA and CDR2 FQGTGA. The CDR3 DNA is TGTGCCAGCAGCTCCCCCGGCACTGAAGCTTTCTTT. This encodes CASSSPGTEAFF.

This clonotype was picked up a small number of times. CDR3 in amino acids: CASSEEDRGSEKLFF. DNA for the CDR3: TGTGCCAGCAGTGAAGAAGACAGGGGTTCTGAAAAACTGTTTTTT. This rearrangement joins TRBV2 to TRBJ1-4, with TRBD1 identical over 8 bases. This CDR3 contains 15 residues. Unmatched junction bases numbered 5, after V lost 1 base and J lost 7 bases. In germline, CDR1 is SNHLY, CDR2 FYNNEI.

The table lists this clonotype with many counts. The V call is TRBV29-1, the J call TRBJ2-2; D tentatively fits TRBD1 or TRBD2 (5 bases each). V lost 4 bases, J lost 4 bases, and 13 bases lay in between. This CDR3 region has 14 residues. In germline, CDR1 is SQVTM, CDR2 ANQGSEA. Here the CDR3 DNA reads TGCAGCGTTGTATCAGGGAGTAGCACCGGGGAGCTGTTTTTT. Translating it yields CSVVSGSSTGELFF.